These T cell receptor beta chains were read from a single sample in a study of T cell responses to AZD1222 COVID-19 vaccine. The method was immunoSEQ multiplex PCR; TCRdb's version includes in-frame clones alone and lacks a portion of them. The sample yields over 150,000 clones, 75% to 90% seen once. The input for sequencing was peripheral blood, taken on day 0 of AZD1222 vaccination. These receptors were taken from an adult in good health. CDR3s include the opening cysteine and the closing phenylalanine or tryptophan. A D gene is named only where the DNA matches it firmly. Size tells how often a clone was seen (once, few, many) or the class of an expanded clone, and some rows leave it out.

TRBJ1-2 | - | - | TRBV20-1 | TGCAGTGCTGCAGCGGGGGTCGGCTACACCTTC | CSAAAGVGYTF
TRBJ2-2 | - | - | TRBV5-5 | TGTGCCAGCAGCTTATACGGTTACACCGGGGAGCTGTTTTTT | CASSLYGYTGELFF
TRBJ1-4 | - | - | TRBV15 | TGTGCCACCAGCAAAACCGCAACTAATGAAAAACTGTTTTTT | CATSKTATNEKLFF
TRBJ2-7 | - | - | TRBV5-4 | TGTGCCAGCAGTTCTGGACAGTTCAGTTCCTACGAGCAGTACTTC | CASSSGQFSSYEQYF
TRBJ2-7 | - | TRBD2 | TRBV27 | TGTGCCAGCAGTTTAAGGGCTAGCGGGGGCCTCTACGAGCAGTACTTC | CASSLRASGGLYEQYF
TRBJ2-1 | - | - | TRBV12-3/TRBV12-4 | TGTGCCAGCAAGGACACCCGCAATGAGCAGTTCTTC | CASKDTRNEQFF
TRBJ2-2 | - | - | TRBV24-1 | TGTGCCACCAGTGATTTCCAAGCCGGGTCGGCCACCGGGGAGCTGTTTTTT | CATSDFQAGSATGELFF
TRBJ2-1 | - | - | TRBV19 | TGTGCCAGTAGTATAGCCCCTTACTCCTACAATGAGCAGTTCTTC | CASSIAPYSYNEQFF
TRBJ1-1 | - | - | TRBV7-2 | TGTGCCAGCAGCTTAGTTGGGAGACCAGCTGAAGCTTTCTTT | CASSLVGRPAEAFF
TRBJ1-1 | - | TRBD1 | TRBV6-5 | TGTGCCAGCAGGCCCAACAGGGGGATAGACGCTTTCTTT | CASRPNRGIDAFF
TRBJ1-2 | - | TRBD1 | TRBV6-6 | TGTGCCAGCAGTTCCGACAGGGTTTATGGCTACACCTTC | CASSSDRVYGYTF
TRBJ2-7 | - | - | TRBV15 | TGTGCCACCAGCAGAGAATCTTGGGCCTCCGGGGTTGAGCAGTACTTC | CATSRESWASGVEQYF
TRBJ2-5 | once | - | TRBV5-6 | TGTGCCAGCAGCGGCAGGGGCCTGGAGACCCAGTACTTC | CASSGRGLETQYF
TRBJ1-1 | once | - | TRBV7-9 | TGTGCCAGCAGCCCAAAATCCCAGGGGAACACTGAAGCTTTCTTT | CASSPKSQGNTEAFF
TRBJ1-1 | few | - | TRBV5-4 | TGTGCCAGCAGCTTTCCCAGGGACACTGAAGCTTTCTTT | CASSFPRDTEAFF
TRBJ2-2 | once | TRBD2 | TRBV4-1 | TGCGCCAGCAGCCATATGCGGGGGGGCCGCACCGGGGAGCTGTTTTTT | CASSHMRGGRTGELFF
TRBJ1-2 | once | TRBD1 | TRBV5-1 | TGCGCCAGCAGCTTGGACTACAGGGGGGATGGCTACACCTTC | CASSLDYRGDGYTF
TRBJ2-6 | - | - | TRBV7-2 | TGTGCCAGCAGCCGGCGTAGTTCTGGGGCCAACGTCCTGACTTTC | CASSRRSSGANVLTF
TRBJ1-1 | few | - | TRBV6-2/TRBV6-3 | TGTGCCAGCAGTTATTCGGGGGAACCAGGAGACACTGAAGCTTTCTTT | CASSYSGEPGDTEAFF
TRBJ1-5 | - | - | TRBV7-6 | TGTGCCAGCAGCAGAAGGGGGATTCGTGATCAGCCCCAGCATTTT | CASSRRGIRDQPQHF
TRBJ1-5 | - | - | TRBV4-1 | TGCGCCAGCAGCCTCGTAGCCGCGCGAATCGGACAGCCCCAGCATTTT | CASSLVAARIGQPQHF
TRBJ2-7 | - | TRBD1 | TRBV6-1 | TGTGCCAGCAGTGAAGAGAGATCACAGGGGCGCTACGAGCAGTACTTC | CASSEERSQGRYEQYF
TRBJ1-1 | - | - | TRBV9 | TGTGCCAGCAGCGTAGTGCCTGGACAGCCTGGTATGAACACTGAAGCTTTCTTT | CASSVVPGQPGMNTEAFF
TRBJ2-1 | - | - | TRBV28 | TGTGCCAGCAGTTTATTTCACGAAACTTACAATGAGCAGTTCTTC | CASSLFHETYNEQFF
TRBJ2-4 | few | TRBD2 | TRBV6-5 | TGTGCCAGCAGTTACTCGGCAACTAGCGGCCAAAACATTCAGTACTTC | CASSYSATSGQNIQYF
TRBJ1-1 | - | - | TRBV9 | TGTGCCAGCAGCGCCCAGAACACTGAAGCTTTCTTT | CASSAQNTEAFF
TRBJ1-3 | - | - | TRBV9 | TGTGCCAGCAGCGTCGGCGGGGTCGGTGGAAACACCATATATTTT | CASSVGGVGGNTIYF
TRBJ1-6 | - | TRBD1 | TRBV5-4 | TGTGCCAGCAGCTTAAGCCAGGGGGCATATAATTCACCCCTCCACTTT | CASSLSQGAYNSPLHF
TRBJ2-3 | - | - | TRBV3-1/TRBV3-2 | TGTGCCAGCAGCCAGCCGGGGGCAGTAGATACGCAGTATTTT | CASSQPGAVDTQYF
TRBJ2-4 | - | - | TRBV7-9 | TGTGCCAGCAGCTTAGTTCAGGGGCACAGCGTTCAGTACTTC | CASSLVQGHSVQYF
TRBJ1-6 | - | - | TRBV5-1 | TGCGCCAGCAGCTTGGGAGACAGCAATTCACCCCTCCACTTT | CASSLGDSNSPLHF
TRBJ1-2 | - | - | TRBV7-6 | TGTGCCAGCAGCTTAGTGGGCAACCCGGTAGGGATAGACTATGGCTACACCTTC | CASSLVGNPVGIDYGYTF
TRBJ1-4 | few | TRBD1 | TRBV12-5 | TGTGCTAGTGGTTTGGGACCACCGGGACAGGGCTACGAAAAACTGTTTTTT | CASGLGPPGQGYEKLFF
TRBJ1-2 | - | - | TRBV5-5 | TGTGCCAGCATGAAATCGGGGGACCTTTATGGCTACACCTTC | CASMKSGDLYGYTF
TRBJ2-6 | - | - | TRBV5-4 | TGTGCCAGCAGCTTGGGTGTGGTGGCTGGGGCCAACGTCCTGACTTTC | CASSLGVVAGANVLTF
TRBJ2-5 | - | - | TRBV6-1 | TGTGCCAGCAGTGATTTCGCGGGGATCTCGGAGACCCAGTACTTC | CASSDFAGISETQYF
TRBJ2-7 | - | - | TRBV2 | TGTGCCAGCAGTGAACAGGAGACGGTCCCCTACGAGCAGTACTTC | CASSEQETVPYEQYF
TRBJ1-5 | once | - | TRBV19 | TGTGCCAGTACCCGGCTTGCGAATGAGAAACCCCAGCATTTT | CASTRLANEKPQHF
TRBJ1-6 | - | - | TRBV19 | TGTGCCAGTAAGTCGGCAGATCGTAGTAATTCACCCCTCCACTTT | CASKSADRSNSPLHF
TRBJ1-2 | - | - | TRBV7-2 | TGTGCCAGCAGCCCGGTATTAGTCAGTAACTATGGCTACACCTTC | CASSPVLVSNYGYTF
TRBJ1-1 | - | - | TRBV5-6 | TGTGCCAGCAGCACTCCGGGGATTTCACTGAACACTGAAGCTTTCTTT | CASSTPGISLNTEAFF
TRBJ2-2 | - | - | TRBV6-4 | TGTGCCAGCAGTGACTCGTTGGCCGGGGAGCTGTTTTTT | CASSDSLAGELFF
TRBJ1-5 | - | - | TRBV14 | TGTGCCAGCAGCCGAGCGGGGAATCAGCCCCAGCATTTT | CASSRAGNQPQHF
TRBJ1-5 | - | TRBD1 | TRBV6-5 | TGTGCCAGCAGTTACCCGACAGGGGAACAGCCCCAGCATTTT | CASSYPTGEQPQHF
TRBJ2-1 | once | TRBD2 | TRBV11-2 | TGTGCCAGCAGCTTATCCGGGGGGGCTCTCAATGAGCAGTTCTTC | CASSLSGGALNEQFF